The 4 T cell receptor beta chains listed next were all sequenced from one sample in a study of T cells in Graves' hyperthyroidism and ophthalmopathy. TCR beta CDR3 sequences were amplified from RNA transcripts. Using the HTBI primer set, a first-round RT-PCR was run on the TCR CDR3. Each CDR3 protein gets one entry after TCRdb re-called the multiplex PCR reads with MiXCR. The sample shows about 660,000 distinct CDR3 sequences, nearly 45% of them seen only once. The sequenced sample was peripheral blood or thyroid tissue (not recorded which). Every receptor here comes from an adult man with Graves' disease, either hyperthyroidism or ophthalmopathy (not recorded which).

A remark on this clonotype: Its ends do not fully match the called genes, so a read error is possible. This sequence joins TRBV6-6 and TRBJ2-7; the D gene is possibly TRBD2 (5 bases). Germline V gives CDR1 MNHNY, CDR2 SVGAGI (reference sequence). CDR3 length equals 13 residues. Written as DNA, the CDR3 is TGTGCCATCAGTTACTCGAGGGACTACGAGCAGTACTTC. Translating it yields CAISYSRDYEQYF.

This clonotype was detected ten times or more. This chain uses TRBV2 with TRBJ1-1; D ambiguous. The CDR3 contains 12 residues. Germline CDR1 SNHLY, CDR2 FYNNEI. V lost 6 bases, J lost 5 bases, and 10 bases lay in between. Written as DNA, the CDR3 is TGTGCCAGCAGCGGATCAAGGACTGAAGCTTTCTTT. This encodes CASSGSRTEAFF.

The CDR3 nucleotides are TGTGCCAGCAGCCAGCGCCTCAACAGGGGCACGGAGACCCAGTACTTC. Amino acids: CASSQRLNRGTETQYF. V and J are TRBV7-2 and TRBJ2-7; 7 nucleotides agree with TRBD1. The DNA matches TRBJ2-5 better at its end, which makes the J call doubtful. The germline gives CDR1 SGHTA, CDR2 FQGNSA. CDR3 length: 16 residues.

This clonotype was observed a few times. The V and J genes are TRBV2 and TRBJ1-1, with unresolved D. The CDR3 has 14 amino acids. Germline CDR1 reads SNHLY; CDR2 reads FYNNEI. Trimming removed 6 bases at V and 0 bases at J, with 11 bases between. CDR3 sequence reads: CASRIQTVNTEAFF. CDR3 DNA: TGTGCCAGCAGGATCCAGACGGTGAACACTGAAGCTTTCTTT.